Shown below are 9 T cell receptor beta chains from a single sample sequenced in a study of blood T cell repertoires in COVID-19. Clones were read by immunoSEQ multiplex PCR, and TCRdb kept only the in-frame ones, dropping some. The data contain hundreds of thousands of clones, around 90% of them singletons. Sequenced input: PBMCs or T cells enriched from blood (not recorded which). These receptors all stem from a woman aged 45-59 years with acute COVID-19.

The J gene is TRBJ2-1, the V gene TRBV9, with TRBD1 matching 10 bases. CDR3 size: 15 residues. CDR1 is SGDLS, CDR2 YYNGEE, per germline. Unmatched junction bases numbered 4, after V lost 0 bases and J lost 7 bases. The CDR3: CASSVGGGQGNEQFF. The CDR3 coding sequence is TGTGCCAGCAGCGTAGGAGGGGGACAGGGGAATGAGCAGTTCTTC.

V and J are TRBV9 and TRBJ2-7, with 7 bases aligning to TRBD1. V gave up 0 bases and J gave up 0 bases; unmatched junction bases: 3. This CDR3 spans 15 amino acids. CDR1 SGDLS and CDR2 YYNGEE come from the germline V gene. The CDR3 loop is CASSVGQGFSYEQYF. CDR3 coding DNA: TGTGCCAGCAGCGTAGGACAGGGCTTCTCCTACGAGCAGTACTTC.

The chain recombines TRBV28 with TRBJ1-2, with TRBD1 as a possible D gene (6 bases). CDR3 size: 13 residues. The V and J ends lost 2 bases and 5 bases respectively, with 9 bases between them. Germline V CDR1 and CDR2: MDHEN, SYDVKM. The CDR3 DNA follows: TGTGCCAGCAGTTTACGGCAGGGGTATGGCTACACCTTC. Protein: CASSLRQGYGYTF.

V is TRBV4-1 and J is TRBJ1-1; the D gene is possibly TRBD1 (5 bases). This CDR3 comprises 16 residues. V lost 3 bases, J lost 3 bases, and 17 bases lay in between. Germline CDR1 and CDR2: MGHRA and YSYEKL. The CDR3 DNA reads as TGCGCCAGCAGCCACGGAGTGGGCAGGGCCTACACTGAAGCTTTCTTT. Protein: CASSHGVGRAYTEAFF.

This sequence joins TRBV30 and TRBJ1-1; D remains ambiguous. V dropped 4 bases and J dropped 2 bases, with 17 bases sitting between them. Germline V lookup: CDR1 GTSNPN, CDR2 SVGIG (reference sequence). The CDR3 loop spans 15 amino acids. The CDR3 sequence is CAWKLFWADNTEAFF. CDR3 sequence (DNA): TGTGCCTGGAAGTTGTTCTGGGCCGACAACACTGAAGCTTTCTTT.

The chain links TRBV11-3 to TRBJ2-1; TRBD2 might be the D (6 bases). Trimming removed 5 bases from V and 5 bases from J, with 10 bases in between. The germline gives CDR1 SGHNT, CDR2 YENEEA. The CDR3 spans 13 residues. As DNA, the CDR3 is TGTGCCAGCAGCCCAGGAGGGGACAATGAGCAGTTCTTC. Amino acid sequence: CASSPGGDNEQFF.

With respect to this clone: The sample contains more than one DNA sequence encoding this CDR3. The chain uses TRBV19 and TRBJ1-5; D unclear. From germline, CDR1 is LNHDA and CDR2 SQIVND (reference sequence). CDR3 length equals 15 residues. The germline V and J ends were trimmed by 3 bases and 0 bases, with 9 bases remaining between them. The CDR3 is CASSITDYSNQPQHF. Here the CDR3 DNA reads TGTGCCAGTAGTATTACAGATTATAGCAATCAGCCCCAGCATTTT.

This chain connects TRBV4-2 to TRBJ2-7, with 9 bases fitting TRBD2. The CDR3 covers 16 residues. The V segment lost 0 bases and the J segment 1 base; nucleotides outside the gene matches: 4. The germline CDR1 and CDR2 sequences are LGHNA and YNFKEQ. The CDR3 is CASSQEPGLASYEQYF. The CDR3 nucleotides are TGTGCCAGCAGCCAAGAGCCGGGACTAGCTTCCTACGAGCAGTACTTC.

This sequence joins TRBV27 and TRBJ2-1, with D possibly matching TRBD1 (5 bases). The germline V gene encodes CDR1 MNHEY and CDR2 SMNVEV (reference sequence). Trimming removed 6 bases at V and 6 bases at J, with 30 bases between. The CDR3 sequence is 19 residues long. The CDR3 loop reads CASSSPPLQGIPPGNEQFF. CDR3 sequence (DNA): TGTGCCAGCAGCTCTCCACCCCTCCAGGGAATCCCTCCGGGCAATGAGCAGTTCTTC.